The entry below gives a single TCR beta chain sequence along with its context. These data are taken from a study of blood T cell repertoires in COVID-19. Study summary: Samples of COVID-19 (acute and convalescent) were obtained from the United States, Italy and Spain. PBMCs, B-cell-depleted T cells, or T cells were the source of the cDNA or gDNA that made up the material.

Only in-frame clones appear in the TCRdb table, and some are missing; sequencing was by immunoSEQ multiplex PCR. Found here are some 73,000 clones, 65% to 90% of them singletons; the top ten hold 9.6%. Germline V gene lookup returns CDR1 KGHSH and CDR2 LQKENI. The length of the CDR3 is 14 residues. The V gene lost 4 bases and the J gene lost 3 bases, with 10 bases spanning the gap. The sample was peripheral blood. The chain joins TRBV18 to TRBJ2-1; D not resolved. The origin of this receptor is a man aged 50 to 59 with COVID-19, enrolled during active disease. DNA for the CDR3: TGTGCCAGCTCACGATCCACGGTCTACAATGAGCAGTTCTTC. Protein: CASSRSTVYNEQFF.